The 20 T cell receptor beta chains below come from one sample, sequenced in a study of T cell responses to AZD1222 COVID-19 vaccine. Using immunoSEQ multiplex PCR, the repertoire was profiled, and TCRdb retains in-frame clones only, with some absent. The sample holds 130,000 to 150,000 clones, roughly nine tenths seen once. The sample in question was peripheral blood, obtained on day 0 of AZD1222 vaccination. Receptors were obtained from an adult in good health.

In this sample, this clone turned up once. V gene TRBV10-3 combines with J gene TRBJ2-5; D is uncertain. V was shortened by 2 bases and J by 1 base, with 11 bases between the two germline ends. Looked up from germline, CDR1 is ENHRY and CDR2 is SYGVKD. CDR3 length equals 15 residues. In DNA, the CDR3 is TGTGCCATCAGTGAGCCGGGCGGCAGCCAAGAGACCCAGTACTTC. Residues: CAISEPGGSQETQYF.

CDR3: CASSSTGAYEQYF. DNA for the CDR3: TGTGCCAGCAGCTCGACAGGGGCCTACGAGCAGTACTTC. This chain joins TRBV7-9 and TRBJ2-7, with TRBD1 matching 8 bases. J was trimmed by 2 bases and V by 4 bases; bases with no gene match: 1. Germline CDR1 reads SEHNR; CDR2 reads FQNEAQ (reference sequence). The length of the CDR3 is 13 residues. The whole variable domain, remainder taken from reference TRBV7-9 and TRBJ2-7, is DTGVSQNPRHKITKRGQNVTFRCDPISEHNRLYWYRQTLGQGPEFLTYFQNEAQLEKSRLLSDRFSAERPKGSFSTLEIQRTEQGDSAMYLCASSSTGAYEQYFGPGTRLTVT.

The chain links TRBV28 to TRBJ1-3, with D possibly being TRBD1 (6 bases). Trimming cost V 6 bases and J 0 bases, with 12 bases left between them. The CDR3 extends over 15 amino acids. The germline V gene has CDR1 MDHEN and CDR2 SYDVKM. Here the CDR3 DNA reads TGTGCCAGCAGCACAGGGTTTTTCTCTGGAAACACCATATATTTT. This sequence encodes CASSTGFFSGNTIYF. Looking up the rest from reference TRBV28 and TRBJ1-3 gives the full variable domain: DVKVTQSSRYLVKRTGEKVFLECVQDMDHENMFWYRQDPGLGLRLIYFSYDVKMKEKGDIPEGYSVSREKKERFSLILESASTNQTSMYLCASSTGFFSGNTIYFGEGSWLTVV.

The chain recombines TRBV5-1 with TRBJ2-1; unclear D gene. The germline V and J ends were trimmed by 2 bases and 5 bases, with 14 bases remaining between them. Germline-derived CDR1 and CDR2 are SGHRS and YFSETQ. This CDR3 comprises 15 residues. The CDR3 spells CASSFLATANNEQFF. CDR3 nucleotide sequence: TGCGCCAGCAGCTTCCTGGCGACGGCAAACAATGAGCAGTTCTTC. Based on the CDR3 plus reference TRBV5-1 and TRBJ2-1, the full variable domain is KAGVTQTPRYLIKTRGQQVTLSCSPISGHRSVSWYQQTPGQGLQFLFEYFSETQRNKGNFPGRFSGRQFSNSRSEMNVSTLELGDSALYLCASSFLATANNEQFFGPGTRLTVL.

V is TRBV7-3 and J is TRBJ2-2, with TRBD2 matching over 13 bases. The germline V gene has CDR1 SGHTA and CDR2 FQGTGA. This CDR3 has 21 amino acids. The ends lost 1 base at V and 0 bases at J; junction bases unmatched: 11. The CDR3 nucleotides read TGTGCCAGCAGCTTAATAGCCCGGACTAGCGGGAGATCATCGAACACCGGGGAGCTGTTTTTT. Residues: CASSLIARTSGRSSNTGELFF. Variable domain in full (rest from reference TRBV7-3 and TRBJ2-2): GAGVSQTPSNKVTEKGKYVELRCDPISGHTALYWYRQSLGQGPEFLIYFQGTGAADDSGLPNDRFFAVRPEGSVSTLKIQRTERGDSAVYLCASSLIARTSGRSSNTGELFFGEGSRLTVL.

V usage is TRBV3-1 (or the pseudogene TRBV3-2) and J usage is TRBJ2-1; TRBD1 or TRBD2 may be the D gene (5 bases each). The germline gives CDR1 LGHDT, CDR2 YNNKEL (reference sequence). CDR3 length equals 15 residues. V lost 1 base to trimming and J lost 8 bases, with 15 bases between them. For the CDR3, the DNA is TGTGCCAGCAGCCAAGTTGGGACGGGGTTTGATGAGCAGTTCTTC. Protein product: CASSQVGTGFDEQFF.

V gene TRBV19 combines with J gene TRBJ1-1, with a tentative D call TRBD1 (5 bases). The length of the CDR3 is 14 residues. Germline values: CDR1 LNHDA, CDR2 SQIVND (reference sequence). The V gene lost 3 bases and the J gene lost 3 bases, with 11 bases spanning the gap. This CDR3 reads CASSMGRGDTEAFF. As DNA, the CDR3 is TGTGCCAGTAGTATGGGCCGAGGGGACACTGAAGCTTTCTTT.

The V and J genes are TRBV10-1 and TRBJ1-2; 7 positions match TRBD1. There are 13 residues in the CDR3. V shed 6 bases, J shed 8 bases, and the junction held 9 bases outside the gene matches. Germline assignment: CDR1 WNHNN and CDR2 SYGVQD (reference sequence). The DNA for the CDR3 is TGCGCCAGCAGCAGGGACAGCCTGGGGGGCTACACCTTC. This translates into CASSRDSLGGYTF.

The genes are TRBV4-1 and TRBJ2-3; 10 bases map to TRBD2. The trim removed 4 bases at V and 3 bases at J, leaving 4 bases unmatched. CDR3 size: 15 residues. The V gene's germline CDR1 is MGHRA and CDR2 YSYEKL. CDR3 nucleotides: TGCGCCAGCAGCCTTCTAGCGGGAGTAACAGATACGCAGTATTTT. It codes for CASSLLAGVTDTQYF.

The CDR3 coding sequence is TGTGCCACCATGGGGGGAGATAATCAGCCCCAGCATTTT. It translates to CATMGGDNQPQHF. This chain uses TRBV24-1 with TRBJ1-5; the D gene is possibly TRBD1 (5 bases). This CDR3 region has 13 residues. Germline V CDR1 and CDR2: KGHDR, SFDVKD. V gave up 8 bases and J gave up 4 bases, with 11 bases separating them.

V gene TRBV30 combines with J gene TRBJ2-2; D not certain. Per germline, CDR1 GTSNPN and CDR2 SVGIG (reference sequence). V lost 4 bases and J 2 bases, leaving 17 bases between the germline ends. This CDR3 is 16 amino acids long. CDR3 sequence: CAWTVTWSANTGELFF. The CDR3 coding sequence is TGTGCCTGGACCGTTACCTGGTCCGCAAACACCGGGGAGCTGTTTTTT.

The CDR3 coding sequence is TGTGCCAGCAGCTTACCTCGGCAGAACACTGAAGCTTTCTTT. It translates to CASSLPRQNTEAFF. V is TRBV11-2 and J is TRBJ1-1; D uncertain. Trimming pared 2 bases from V and 1 base from J, leaving 8 bases between. This CDR3 contains 14 residues. In germline, CDR1 is SGHAT, CDR2 FQNNGV.

J is TRBJ2-3 and V is TRBV25-1, with TRBD2 matching over 8 bases. The CDR3 runs 18 residues. CDR1 MGHDK and CDR2 SYGVNS come from the germline V gene. The V gene end was trimmed by 2 bases and the J gene end by 5 bases; junction bases not matched to a gene: 15. As DNA, the CDR3 is TGTGCCAGCAGTGAAAGGGAGGGAGCGGGAGTTTCGGTAGATACGCAGTATTTT. Translating gives CASSEREGAGVSVDTQYF.

In DNA form, the CDR3 reads TGTGCCAGCAGTTTGGAGAGCTCCTACGAGCAGTACTTC. Amino acid sequence: CASSLESSYEQYF. The gene calls are TRBV28 and TRBJ2-7; D gene unclear. V was clipped by 3 bases and J by 0 bases, with 6 bases between them. This CDR3 spans 13 amino acids. Germline V gene lookup returns CDR1 MDHEN and CDR2 SYDVKM.

The chain employs TRBV2 and TRBJ2-7; D unresolved. Germline CDR1 and CDR2: SNHLY and FYNNEI. CDR3 length: 12 residues. Trimming took off 7 bases at V and 1 base at J, with 8 bases between the two ends. CDR3 loop: CASTTESYEQYF. As DNA, the CDR3 is TGTGCCAGCACCACGGAGTCCTACGAGCAGTACTTC.

J is TRBJ1-2 and V is TRBV18; a possible D gene is TRBD1 (5 bases). The CDR3 length is 14 residues. Trimming cost V 4 bases and J 4 bases, with 13 bases left between them. The V gene's germline CDR1 is KGHSH and CDR2 LQKENI. CDR3 nucleotides: TGTGCCAGCTCACTTTCCGAGGGGATCTATGGCTACACCTTC. Its protein product is CASSLSEGIYGYTF.

The V gene is TRBV11-3, the J gene TRBJ2-7; D uncertain. Trimming shortened V by 2 bases and J by 3 bases, and 11 bases separated the two germline ends. This CDR3 has 14 residues. Germline V gene lookup returns CDR1 SGHNT and CDR2 YENEEA. The CDR3 nucleotides are TGTGCCAGCAGCTTACGGGCAGATCTCTACGAGCAGTACTTC. Encoded protein: CASSLRADLYEQYF.

The V gene is TRBV9, the J gene TRBJ2-2, with a tentative D call TRBD1 (5 bases). CDR3 length: 15 amino acids. Per germline, CDR1 SGDLS and CDR2 YYNGEE. Trimming pared 2 bases from V and 0 bases from J, leaving 8 bases between. CDR3 nucleotides: TGTGCCAGCAGCGTGACAGTTTCGAACACCGGGGAGCTGTTTTTT. It specifies CASSVTVSNTGELFF.

The CDR3 DNA reads TGCGCCAGCGCGCCCGCGACTAGCCGAGTCACAGATACGCAGTATTTT. Encoded protein: CASAPATSRVTDTQYF. The J gene is TRBJ2-3, the V gene TRBV23-1, with 7 bases aligning to TRBD2. TRBV23-1 is recorded as an ORF, its role being uncertain. CDR3 length: 16 residues. V shed 8 bases and J 2 bases; nucleotides not matched to a gene: 13.

This sequence joins TRBV13 and TRBJ1-1; 8 bases match TRBD1. Looked up from germline, CDR1 is PRHDT and CDR2 is FYEKMQ (reference sequence). The CDR3 has 13 amino acids. V lost 1 base, J lost 6 bases, and 1 base stayed unmatched. CDR3 region: CASSLDRGSEAFF. In nucleotides, the CDR3 is TGTGCCAGCAGCTTAGACAGGGGGTCTGAAGCTTTCTTT.